The T cell receptor (beta chain) described here comes from a study of response to subunit inactivated influenza vaccine. This clonotype was recorded only once. Germline V CDR1 and CDR2: SQVTM, ANQGSEA. J lost 13 bases, V lost 7 bases, and 10 bases had no gene match. This CDR3 has 13 amino acids. TCRdb passed the RT-PCR reads through MiXCR, listing each CDR3 protein once. The data contain about 570,000 distinct CDR3 sequences, approximately 11% of them singletons. These data also featured in a second study, about T cells expressing NK-cell markers. As that report states: Researchers built TCR beta cDNA using 5'RACE template switching with UMIs. These clonotypes additionally ranked first within the CD3+CD56-NKG2C+ fraction of a few donors.

The sequencing here drew on PBMCs from blood, taken on the day of vaccination. The TCR originated in a man aged 50 to 60 who received an inactivated influenza vaccine. V and J are TRBV29-1 and TRBJ2-4, with TRBD2 matching 13 bases. CDR3 nucleotide sequence: TGCAGCGCCATAGGACTAGCGGGAGCCCCCCAGTACTTC. The encoded protein is CSAIGLAGAPQYF.